The next 32 T cell receptor beta chains were all read from a single sample in a study of blood T cell repertoires in COVID-19. The data were produced by immunoSEQ multiplex PCR, yet TCRdb's version contains in-frame clones alone and is incomplete. This repertoire shows 150,000 to 200,000 clones, roughly 93% found once; its top ten account for almost 5%. Sequencing used peripheral blood. These receptors were taken from a man aged 18 to 30 with COVID-19, enrolled during active disease.

This clone was seen once. The chain uses TRBV6-6 and TRBJ2-7; D possibly corresponds to TRBD1 (6 bases). This CDR3 comprises 11 residues. CDR1 MNHNY and CDR2 SVGAGI come from the germline V gene (reference sequence). V was trimmed by 5 bases and J by 6 bases, leaving 8 bases between them. CDR3 residues: CASSVGGEQYF. The CDR3 bases are TGTGCCAGCAGTGTAGGGGGCGAGCAGTACTTC.

The rearrangement uses TRBV9 and TRBJ2-7; D perhaps matches TRBD1 (6 bases). Trimming took 1 base from V and 9 from J, leaving 14 bases between them. From germline, CDR1 is SGDLS and CDR2 YYNGEE. The CDR3 contains 13 residues. This chain's CDR3 is CASSVNRVGVQYF. CDR3 sequence (DNA): TGTGCCAGCAGCGTAAACAGGGTTGGGGTGCAGTACTTC.

The J gene is TRBJ1-1, the V gene TRBV7-9; 7 nucleotides align to TRBD1. CDR3 length equals 15 residues. From germline, CDR1 is SEHNR and CDR2 FQNEAQ (reference sequence). The trim removed 4 bases at V and 0 bases at J, leaving 5 bases unmatched. CDR3 nucleotides: TGTGCCAGCAGCTCATCGGGACAGATGAACACTGAAGCTTTCTTT. It specifies CASSSSGQMNTEAFF.

The chain couples TRBV6-2 or TRBV6-3 to TRBJ2-1; D is unclear. The CDR3 is made up of 16 amino acids. Germline CDR1 is MNHEY and CDR2 is SVGEGT. V shed 0 bases and J shed 0 bases, with 9 bases lying between them. As DNA, the CDR3 is TGTGCCAGCAGTTACTCGTTGCGGAGCTCCTACAATGAGCAGTTCTTC. Residues: CASSYSLRSSYNEQFF.

This clone was detected once. This chain joins TRBV18 and TRBJ2-7; possibly TRBD2 for D (5 bases). Germline values: CDR1 KGHSH, CDR2 LQKENI. This CDR3 contains 13 residues. Trimming pared 1 base from V and 6 bases from J, leaving 10 bases between. The CDR3 region has the DNA TGTGCCAGCTCACCACTAAATCGGGGCGAGCAGTACTTC. Residues: CASSPLNRGEQYF.

The CDR3, as DNA: TGTGCCAGCAGTCCCGGGACAGCCTACAATGAGCAGTTCTTC. This translates into CASSPGTAYNEQFF. The gene calls are TRBV28 and TRBJ2-1; 7 bases fit TRBD1. The germline V gene encodes CDR1 MDHEN and CDR2 SYDVKM. V gave up 5 bases and J gave up 2 bases; unmatched junction bases: 3. CDR3 length: 14 amino acids.

This clone was observed a few times. The rearrangement links TRBV27 to TRBJ1-2, with 9 bases matching TRBD1. The CDR3 is 15 amino acids. The V gene end was trimmed by 3 bases and the J gene end by 8 bases; junction bases not matched to a gene: 10. Germline V gene sequence: CDR1 MNHEY, CDR2 SMNVEV (reference sequence). In nucleotides, the CDR3 is TGTGCCAGCAGTTTGGGGTTCGGACAGGGGAACGGCTACACCTTC. Protein: CASSLGFGQGNGYTF.

The CDR3 sequence: CASSIARTSGRDYDEQFF. CDR3 nucleotides: TGTGCCAGCAGCATAGCGAGGACTAGCGGGAGGGATTATGATGAGCAGTTCTTC. The chain employs TRBV9 and TRBJ2-1; TRBD2 matches at 15 bases. V lost 4 bases to trimming and J lost 8 bases; unmatched junction nucleotides: 13. The CDR3 spans 18 residues. CDR1 is SGDLS, CDR2 YYNGEE, per germline. The full variable domain, in which reference TRBV9 and TRBJ2-1 provide the parts outside the CDR3, is DSGVTQTPKHLITATGQRVTLRCSPRSGDLSVYWYQQSLDQGLQFLIQYYNGEERAKGNILERFSAQQFPDLHSELNLSSLELGDSALYFCASSIARTSGRDYDEQFFGPGTRLTVL.

This chain links TRBV28 with TRBJ2-4; TRBD1 matches at 7 bases. Losses at the gene ends were 5 bases for V and 6 bases for J; bases not matched to a gene: 16. CDR3 length equals 17 residues. Germline V CDR1 and CDR2: MDHEN, SYDVKM. The CDR3 DNA is TGTGCCAGCAGTCAGATAGACAGGGTCGGGAACGGAAACATTCAGTACTTC. Translation gives CASSQIDRVGNGNIQYF.

The chain links TRBV29-1 to TRBJ1-3; possible D gene TRBD1, 6 bases. V lost 2 bases and J lost 0, with 20 bases in between. Germline assignment: CDR1 SQVTM and CDR2 ANQGSEA. The CDR3 spans 18 residues. This CDR3 is CSVEWLFVTGHSGNTIYF. CDR3 coding DNA: TGCAGCGTTGAATGGTTGTTTGTGACAGGTCACTCTGGAAACACCATATATTTT.

This chain connects TRBV5-4 to TRBJ2-2, with 10 bases aligning to TRBD1. This CDR3 region has 16 residues. J lost 4 bases, V lost 3 bases, and 6 bases had no gene match. Germline V gene sequence: CDR1 SGHNT, CDR2 YYREEE (reference sequence). The CDR3 region has the DNA TGTGCCAGCAGCTGGGGGGACAGGGGTTTCACCGGGGAGCTGTTTTTT. Translated: CASSWGDRGFTGELFF. The full variable domain, with the rest looked up from reference TRBV5-4 and TRBJ2-2, is ETGVTQSPTHLIKTRGQQVTLRCSSQSGHNTVSWYQQALGQGPQFIFQYYREEENGRGNFPPRFSGLQFPNYSSELNVNALELDDSALYLCASSWGDRGFTGELFFGEGSRLTVL.

The chain is built from TRBV7-9 and TRBJ2-7; D possibly corresponds to TRBD1 (6 bases). The CDR3 loop spans 13 amino acids. V was clipped by 2 bases and J by 3 bases, with 8 bases between them. Germline V gives CDR1 SEHNR, CDR2 FQNEAQ (reference sequence). The CDR3 DNA is TGTGCCAGCAGCTTATCACAGGGCTACGAGCAGTACTTC. Its translation is CASSLSQGYEQYF.

The chain combines TRBV6-6 with TRBJ2-3, with 9 bases matching TRBD1. There are 16 residues in the CDR3. V shed 7 bases, J shed 2 bases, and the junction held 10 bases outside the gene matches. The V gene's germline CDR1 is MNHNY and CDR2 SVGAGI (reference sequence). The CDR3 nucleotides are TGTGCCAGCACCCTTCACGGACAGGGGTACACAGATACGCAGTATTTT. This translates into CASTLHGQGYTDTQYF.

The chain recombines TRBV2 with TRBJ2-1; TRBD2 matches at 9 bases. The germline CDR1 and CDR2 sequences are SNHLY and FYNNEI. V was clipped by 5 bases and J by 5 bases; unmatched bases: 7. The CDR3 has 15 amino acids. CDR3 DNA: TGTGCCAGCAGTTCGACTAGCGGAGCAAACAATGAGCAGTTCTTC. Residues: CASSSTSGANNEQFF.

This chain joins TRBV4-3 and TRBJ1-2; D call uncertain. The germline CDR1 and CDR2 sequences are LGHNA and YSLEER. This CDR3 spans 17 amino acids. The V and J ends lost 0 bases and 1 base respectively, with 15 bases between them. The CDR3 loop reads CASSQERGGTINYGYTF. The CDR3 nucleotides read TGCGCCAGCAGCCAAGAACGAGGCGGCACTATTAACTATGGCTACACCTTC.

The gene calls are TRBV9 and TRBJ1-2; no clear D. CDR3 size: 15 residues. Trimming removed 4 bases from V and 4 bases from J, with 17 bases in between. CDR1 is SGDLS, CDR2 YYNGEE, per germline. The CDR3 is CASSPEAISVYGYTF. CDR3 DNA: TGTGCCAGCAGCCCAGAGGCGATTAGCGTCTATGGCTACACCTTC.

A note on this clone: Other nucleotide sequences from this sample produce the same CDR3. The chain carries TRBV5-1 and TRBJ2-7; 7 bases line up with TRBD2. This CDR3 comprises 14 residues. The germline V gene encodes CDR1 SGHRS and CDR2 YFSETQ. With V trimmed by 0 bases and J by 2 bases, 2 bases remained unmatched. CDR3 sequence reads: CASSLAGGPYEQYF. CDR3 nucleotide sequence: TGCGCCAGCAGCTTGGCGGGAGGCCCCTACGAGCAGTACTTC. Drawing the rest from reference TRBV5-1 and TRBJ2-7, the complete variable domain is KAGVTQTPRYLIKTRGQQVTLSCSPISGHRSVSWYQQTPGQGLQFLFEYFSETQRNKGNFPGRFSGRQFSNSRSEMNVSTLELGDSALYLCASSLAGGPYEQYFGPGTRLTVT.

This clone appeared a single time. The chain uses TRBV28 and TRBJ1-2, with D unclear. V dropped 10 bases and J dropped 4 bases, with 19 bases sitting between them. Germline loops: CDR1 MDHEN, CDR2 SYDVKM. There are 14 residues in the CDR3. CDR3 DNA sequence: TGTGCCATCTGGTGGCAGAAACAGTTCTATGGCTACACCTTC. It codes for CAIWWQKQFYGYTF.

The CDR3 DNA is TGTGCCAGCAGTCGACTCGGGGCGGGAGGGCCTTCCCACGAGCAGTACTTC. The encoded protein is CASSRLGAGGPSHEQYF. The chain couples TRBV6-6 to TRBJ2-7; TRBD2 matches 9 bases. Germline trimming cut 5 bases from V and 5 bases from J; bases unmatched to any gene: 16. CDR1 and CDR2 (germline): MNHNY, SVGAGI (reference sequence). CDR3 length: 17 residues.

The V gene is TRBV18, the J gene TRBJ2-2; D may be TRBD1 (5 bases). The V gene's germline CDR1 is KGHSH and CDR2 LQKENI. CDR3 length: 14 amino acids. Trimming shortened V by 3 bases and J by 2 bases, and 7 bases separated the two germline ends. The CDR3 loop reads CASSPTENTGELFF. In nucleotides, the CDR3 is TGTGCCAGCTCACCGACAGAAAACACCGGGGAGCTGTTTTTT.

This clone was seen just once. The rearrangement joins TRBV6-5 to TRBJ2-7; 9 bases align to TRBD1. V lost 4 bases and J lost 4; bases outside the gene matches: 5. The germline gives CDR1 MNHEY, CDR2 SVGAGI. CDR3 size: 14 residues. The chain's CDR3 is CASSLQGARYEQYF. The DNA of the CDR3 is TGTGCCAGCAGTTTACAGGGGGCGCGGTACGAGCAGTACTTC.

The rearrangement links TRBV14 to TRBJ2-1; a possible D gene is TRBD2 (6 bases). The germline V gene encodes CDR1 SGHDN and CDR2 FVKESK. The V end was cut by 6 bases, the J end by 1 base, with 13 bases between. The CDR3 spans 15 residues. This chain's CDR3 is CASRPAGRSYNEQFF. Written as DNA, the CDR3 is TGTGCCAGCAGACCCGCGGGGAGGTCCTACAATGAGCAGTTCTTC.

The J gene is TRBJ2-3, the V gene TRBV3-1 (or the pseudogene TRBV3-2); the match to TRBD1 covers 7 bases. V lost 7 bases and J lost 6; bases outside the gene matches: 10. The CDR3 runs 14 residues. Germline values: CDR1 LGHDT, CDR2 YNNKEL (reference sequence). CDR3 region: CASTRQGGGDTQYF. DNA of the CDR3: TGTGCCAGCACCCGACAGGGTGGTGGGGATACGCAGTATTTT.

V usage is TRBV7-2 and J usage is TRBJ2-5, with a weak D call TRBD2 (7 bases). The CDR3 loop spans 15 amino acids. Deletions cut 8 bases from V and 4 bases from J, with 20 bases between. CDR1 and CDR2 from the germline V gene are SGHTA and FQGNSA. Here the CDR3 DNA reads TGTGCCAGCCGGGAGGAGGGGGGTGGGCGAGAGACCCAGTACTTC. Amino acids: CASREEGGGRETQYF.

This chain connects TRBV4-1 to TRBJ1-6; perhaps TRBD1 as D (6 bases). This CDR3 has 15 residues. The V and J ends lost 3 bases and 10 bases respectively, with 16 bases between them. CDR1 and CDR2 from the germline V gene are MGHRA and YSYEKL. The CDR3 loop reads CASSQLPGQRSPLHF. The CDR3, as DNA: TGCGCCAGCAGCCAGCTTCCTGGACAGCGCTCACCCCTCCACTTT.

The V gene is TRBV28, the J gene TRBJ2-7; 8 bases line up with TRBD2. The length of the CDR3 is 17 residues. The V and J ends lost 2 bases and 7 bases, in that order; junction bases with no gene match: 16. The germline gives CDR1 MDHEN, CDR2 SYDVKM. The CDR3 reads CASSLISIAGGHQEQYF. The CDR3 coding sequence is TGTGCCAGCAGTTTAATCTCAATCGCGGGAGGCCACCAGGAGCAGTACTTC.

The chain joins TRBV27 to TRBJ2-1; 7 bases match TRBD1. Germline CDR1 is MNHEY and CDR2 is SMNVEV (reference sequence). CDR3 length: 13 residues. V shed 5 bases, J shed 4 bases, and the junction held 2 bases outside the gene matches. In DNA form, the CDR3 reads TGTGCCAGCAGTCCGACAGGGTACAATGAGCAGTTCTTC. This gives the protein CASSPTGYNEQFF.

The chain employs TRBV7-8 and TRBJ1-1; D is perhaps TRBD1 (5 bases). Trimming took off 6 bases at V and 2 bases at J, with 10 bases between the two ends. The CDR3 spans 13 residues. Germline loops: CDR1 SGHVS, CDR2 FQNEAQ. The CDR3 DNA reads TGTGCCAGCAGTAAGACAGATAACACTGAAGCTTTCTTT. It yields the protein CASSKTDNTEAFF.

The chain links TRBV19 to TRBJ1-3; possible D gene TRBD1, 6 bases. The germline V gene encodes CDR1 LNHDA and CDR2 SQIVND (reference sequence). Trimming stripped 5 bases from V and 3 bases from J, with 14 bases between. The CDR3 is 15 residues long. CDR3 in DNA: TGTGCCAGTAGTCTCCCAGGGGAAAGTGGAAACACCATATATTTT. Residues: CASSLPGESGNTIYF.

J is TRBJ2-1 and V is TRBV28; 9 bases are a match to TRBD1. Unmatched junction bases numbered 10, after V lost 3 bases and J lost 7 bases. Germline CDR1 reads MDHEN; CDR2 reads SYDVKM. CDR3 length: 16 residues. The CDR3 DNA reads as TGTGCCAGCAGTTTGCCTCGGGACAGGGCGCGAAATGAGCAGTTCTTC. Protein product: CASSLPRDRARNEQFF.

This clone was seen only once. V is TRBV11-2 and J is TRBJ2-7, with 7 bases identical to TRBD1. The CDR3 covers 13 residues. With V trimmed by 3 bases and J by 4 bases, 3 bases remained unmatched. Germline-derived CDR1 and CDR2 are SGHAT and FQNNGV. CDR3 sequence (DNA): TGTGCCAGCAGCTTCGACAGGGAGTACGAGCAGTACTTC. Translating it yields CASSFDREYEQYF.

This chain uses TRBV6-5 with TRBJ1-1; the match to TRBD1 covers 8 bases. The V segment lost 2 bases and the J segment 10 bases; nucleotides outside the gene matches: 9. The germline gives CDR1 MNHEY, CDR2 SVGAGI. This CDR3 comprises 14 residues. CDR3 sequence (DNA): TGTGCCAGCAGTTACCATCTGACAGGGGTAGTAGCTTTCTTT. This codes for CASSYHLTGVVAFF.